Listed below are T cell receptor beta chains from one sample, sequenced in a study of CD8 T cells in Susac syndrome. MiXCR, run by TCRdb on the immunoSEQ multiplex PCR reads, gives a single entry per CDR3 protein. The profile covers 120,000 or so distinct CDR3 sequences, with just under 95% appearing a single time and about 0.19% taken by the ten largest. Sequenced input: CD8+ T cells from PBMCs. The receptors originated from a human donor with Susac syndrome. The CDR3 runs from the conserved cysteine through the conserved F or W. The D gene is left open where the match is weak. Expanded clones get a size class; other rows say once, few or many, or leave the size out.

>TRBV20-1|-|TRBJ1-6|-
CSVGKGEGSPLHF
TGCAGTGTTGGGAAAGGGGAGGGATCACCCCTCCACTTT
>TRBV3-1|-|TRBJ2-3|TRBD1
CASSQFGTGRFDTQYF
TGTGCCAGCAGCCAGTTTGGGACAGGAAGATTCGATACGCAGTATTTT
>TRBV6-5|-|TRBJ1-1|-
CASSFAPPGGLTEAFF
TGTGCCAGCAGTTTCGCACCGCCAGGAGGGTTGACTGAAGCTTTCTTT
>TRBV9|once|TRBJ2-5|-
CASSVGIGSRETQYF
TGTGCCAGCAGCGTAGGTATAGGGTCTAGAGAGACCCAGTACTTC
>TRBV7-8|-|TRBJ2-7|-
CASTAEATDLTYEQYF
TGTGCCAGCACAGCCGAGGCGACCGACCTTACCTACGAGCAGTACTTC
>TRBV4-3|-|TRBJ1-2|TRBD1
CASSQGDRGPHIYGYTF
TGCGCCAGCAGCCAAGGGGACAGGGGCCCCCACATCTATGGCTACACCTTC
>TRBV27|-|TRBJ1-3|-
CASSPEGSGNTIYF
TGTGCCAGCAGTCCGGAAGGTTCTGGAAACACCATATATTTT
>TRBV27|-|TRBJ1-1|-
CASSLSLGENTEAFF
TGTGCCAGCAGTTTATCCTTGGGTGAGAACACTGAAGCTTTCTTT
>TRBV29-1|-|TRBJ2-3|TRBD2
CSVELAGGHTDTQYF
TGCAGCGTTGAGCTAGCGGGGGGGCACACAGATACGCAGTATTTT
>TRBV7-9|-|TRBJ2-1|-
CASSLNELSYNEQFF
TGTGCCAGCAGCTTAAACGAGCTCTCCTACAATGAGCAGTTCTTC
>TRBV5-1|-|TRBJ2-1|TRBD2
CASSLLADLYNEQFF
TGCGCCAGCAGCTTGCTAGCGGACCTTTACAATGAGCAGTTCTTC
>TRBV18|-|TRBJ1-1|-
CASESGRFPNMNTEAFF
TGTGCCAGCGAGTCGGGGCGCTTCCCAAATATGAACACTGAAGCTTTCTTT
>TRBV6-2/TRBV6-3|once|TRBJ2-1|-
CASTGDFEQFF
TGTGCCAGCACTGGGGACTTTGAGCAGTTCTTC
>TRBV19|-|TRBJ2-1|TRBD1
CASSLTLYGDSYNEQFF
TGTGCCAGTAGTCTTACACTTTACGGGGACAGTTACAATGAGCAGTTCTTC
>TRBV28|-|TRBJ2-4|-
CASSLARMDRHLRNIQYF
TGTGCCAGCAGTTTAGCCCGAATGGACAGACACCTAAGAAACATTCAGTACTTC
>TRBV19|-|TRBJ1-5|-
CASSGPGYQPQHF
TGTGCCAGTAGCGGCCCAGGGTACCAGCCCCAGCATTTT
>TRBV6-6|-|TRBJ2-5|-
CASSSPPRAGETQYF
TGTGCCAGCAGTTCCCCGCCGAGGGCGGGGGAGACCCAGTACTTC
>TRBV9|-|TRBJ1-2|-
CASAGGNYGYTF
TGTGCCAGCGCGGGGGGGAACTATGGCTACACCTTC
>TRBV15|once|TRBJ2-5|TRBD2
CATSRAQRGSQETQYF
TGTGCCACCAGCAGAGCCCAGCGGGGGAGTCAAGAGACCCAGTACTTC
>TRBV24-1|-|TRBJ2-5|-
CATSDFTPGSGETQYF
TGTGCCACCAGTGATTTTACGCCAGGGTCCGGAGAGACCCAGTACTTC
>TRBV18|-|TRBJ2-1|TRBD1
CASSMTGGAYNEQFF
TGTGCCAGCTCGATGACAGGGGGCGCCTACAATGAGCAGTTCTTC
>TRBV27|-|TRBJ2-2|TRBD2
CASSYDSGSNTGELFF
TGTGCCAGCAGTTATGATAGCGGGAGTAACACCGGGGAGCTGTTTTTT
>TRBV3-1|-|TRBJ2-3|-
CASSQEFTDTQYF
TGTGCCAGCAGCCAAGAATTCACAGATACGCAGTATTTT
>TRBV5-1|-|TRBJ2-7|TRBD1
CASSSSTRTGERQYF
TGCGCCAGCAGCTCCTCCACCAGGACAGGGGAACGGCAGTACTTC
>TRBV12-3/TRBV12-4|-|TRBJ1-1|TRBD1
CASRLTGGLTEAFF
TGTGCCAGCAGGTTAACAGGGGGTTTAACTGAAGCTTTCTTT
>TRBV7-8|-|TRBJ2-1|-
CASSPNRLDNEQFF
TGTGCCAGCAGTCCTAACAGGCTGGACAATGAGCAGTTCTTC
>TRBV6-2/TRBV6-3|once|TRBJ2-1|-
CASSYSTAASSYNEQFF
TGTGCCAGCAGTTACTCCACCGCTGCCTCCTCCTACAATGAGCAGTTCTTC
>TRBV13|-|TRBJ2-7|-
CASSLGHGQSYEQYF
TGTGCCAGCAGCTTAGGCCATGGACAGTCCTACGAGCAGTACTTC
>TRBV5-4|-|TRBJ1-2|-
CASSLGTTGLNYGYTF
TGTGCCAGCAGCTTGGGAACTACGGGTTTAAACTATGGCTACACCTTC
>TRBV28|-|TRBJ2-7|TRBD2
CASSLGTSDYNEQYF
TGTGCCAGCAGCCTCGGGACTAGCGATTACAACGAGCAGTACTTC
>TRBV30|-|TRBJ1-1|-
CAWRSTWGEAFF
TGTGCCTGGAGGTCGACGTGGGGTGAAGCTTTCTTT
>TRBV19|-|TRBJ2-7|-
CASSILDGRPYEQYF
TGTGCCAGTAGTATCTTGGACGGGCGACCCTACGAGCAGTACTTC
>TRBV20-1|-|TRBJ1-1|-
CSARVGGLNTEAFF
TGCAGTGCTAGAGTGGGGGGCCTGAACACTGAAGCTTTCTTT
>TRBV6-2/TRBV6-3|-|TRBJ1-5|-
CASSYQDNFQHF
TGTGCCAGCAGTTACCAGGATAATTTCCAGCATTTT
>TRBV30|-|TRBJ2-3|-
CAWSVQAGWDTQYF
TGTGCCTGGAGTGTACAAGCGGGCTGGGATACGCAGTATTTT
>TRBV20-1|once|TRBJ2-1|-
CSIPTGTEQFF
TGCAGTATCCCCACCGGGACTGAGCAGTTCTTC
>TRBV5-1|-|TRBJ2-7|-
CASSLGDVGSNEQYF
TGCGCCAGCAGCTTGGGGGACGTCGGATCTAACGAGCAGTACTTC
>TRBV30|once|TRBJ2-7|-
CAWTGDYEQYF
TGTGCCTGGACAGGGGACTACGAGCAGTACTTC
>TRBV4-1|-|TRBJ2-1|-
CASSQGGSLEQFF
TGCGCCAGCAGCCAAGGGGGTAGCTTAGAGCAGTTCTTC
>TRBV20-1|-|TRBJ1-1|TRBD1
CSASDWGQGNTEAFF
TGCAGTGCTAGCGATTGGGGACAGGGGAACACTGAAGCTTTCTTT
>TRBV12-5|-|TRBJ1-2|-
CASDSGINTVNYGYTF
TGTGCTAGTGATAGCGGCATTAATACGGTTAACTATGGCTACACCTTC
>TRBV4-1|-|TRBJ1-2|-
CASSQAMGAGYTF
TGCGCCAGCAGCCAAGCGATGGGAGCTGGCTACACCTTC
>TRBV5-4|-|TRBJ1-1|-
CASSLAGLEYTEAFF
TGTGCCAGCAGCTTGGCCGGGTTGGAGTACACTGAAGCTTTCTTT
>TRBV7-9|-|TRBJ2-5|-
CANSLEGETQYF
TGTGCCAACAGCTTAGAGGGAGAGACCCAGTACTTC
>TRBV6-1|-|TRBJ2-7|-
CASREEDLYEQYF
TGTGCCAGCAGGGAGGAGGATTTGTACGAGCAGTACTTC
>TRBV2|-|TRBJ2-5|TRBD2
CASRLAGGETQYF
TGTGCCAGCCGACTAGCGGGGGGAGAGACCCAGTACTTC
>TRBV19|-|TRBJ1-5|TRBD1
CASIRTGLSNQPQHF
TGTGCCAGTATCCGGACAGGGCTTAGCAATCAGCCCCAGCATTTT
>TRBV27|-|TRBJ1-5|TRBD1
CASRGGTGIKQPQHF
TGTGCCAGCAGGGGGGGGACAGGTATTAAACAGCCCCAGCATTTT
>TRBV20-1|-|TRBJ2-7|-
CSASRRGRYEQYF
TGCAGTGCTAGTCGGCGTGGGCGGTACGAGCAGTACTTC
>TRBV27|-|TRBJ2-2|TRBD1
CASSLFQGVGELFF
TGTGCCAGCAGTTTATTTCAGGGGGTCGGGGAGCTGTTTTTT
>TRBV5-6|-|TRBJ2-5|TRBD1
CASSYPGTGDGETQYF
TGTGCCAGCAGCTACCCCGGGACAGGGGACGGGGAGACCCAGTACTTC
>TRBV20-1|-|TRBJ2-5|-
CSANTAGPNQETQYF
TGCAGTGCTAACACCGCCGGGCCCAACCAAGAGACCCAGTACTTC
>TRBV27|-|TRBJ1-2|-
CASSPWGEPSYGYTF
TGTGCCAGCAGTCCTTGGGGGGAGCCTAGCTATGGCTACACCTTC
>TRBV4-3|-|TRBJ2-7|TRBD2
CASSQGGGSEQYF
TGCGCCAGCAGCCAGGGCGGGGGTAGCGAGCAGTACTTC
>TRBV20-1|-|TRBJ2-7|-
CSARASGESTYEQYF
TGCAGTGCTAGAGCCTCGGGAGAATCAACCTACGAGCAGTACTTC